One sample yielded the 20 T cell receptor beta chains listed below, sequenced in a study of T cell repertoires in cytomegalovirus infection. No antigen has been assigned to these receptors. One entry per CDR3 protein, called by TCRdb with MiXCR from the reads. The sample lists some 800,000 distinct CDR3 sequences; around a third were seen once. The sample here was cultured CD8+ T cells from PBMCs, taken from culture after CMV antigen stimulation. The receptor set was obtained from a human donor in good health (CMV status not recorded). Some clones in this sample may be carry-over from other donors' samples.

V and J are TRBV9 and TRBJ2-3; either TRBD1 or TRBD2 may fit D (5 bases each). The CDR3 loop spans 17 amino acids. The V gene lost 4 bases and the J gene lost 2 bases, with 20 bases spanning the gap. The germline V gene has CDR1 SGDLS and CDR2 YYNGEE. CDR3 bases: TGTGCCAGCAGCCCAAATAGAGGGGCGGCCCTCACAGATACGCAGTATTTT. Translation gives CASSPNRGAALTDTQYF. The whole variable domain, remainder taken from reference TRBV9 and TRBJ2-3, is DSGVTQTPKHLITATGQRVTLRCSPRSGDLSVYWYQQSLDQGLQFLIQYYNGEERAKGNILERFSAQQFPDLHSELNLSSLELGDSALYFCASSPNRGAALTDTQYFGPGTRLTVL.

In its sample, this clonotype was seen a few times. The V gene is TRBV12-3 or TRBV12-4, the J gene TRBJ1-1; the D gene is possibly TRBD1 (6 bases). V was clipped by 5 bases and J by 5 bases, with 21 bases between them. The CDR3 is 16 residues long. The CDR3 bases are TGTGCCAGCAGTCTCCCCCCAGGGGTAAAGGGGACTGAAGCTTTCTTT. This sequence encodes CASSLPPGVKGTEAFF.

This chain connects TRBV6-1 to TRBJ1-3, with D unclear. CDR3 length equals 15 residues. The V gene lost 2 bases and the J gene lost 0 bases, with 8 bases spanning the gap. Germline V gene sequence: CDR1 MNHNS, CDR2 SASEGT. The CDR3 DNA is TGTGCCAGCAGTGAAAACGGCTACTCTGGAAACACCATATATTTT. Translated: CASSENGYSGNTIYF.

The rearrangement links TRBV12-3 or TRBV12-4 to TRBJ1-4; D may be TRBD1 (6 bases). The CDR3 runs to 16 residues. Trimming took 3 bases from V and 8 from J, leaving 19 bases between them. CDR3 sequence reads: CASSFTSGARGEKLFF. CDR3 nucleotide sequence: TGTGCCAGCAGTTTTACCTCAGGGGCTCGCGGGGAAAAACTGTTTTTT.

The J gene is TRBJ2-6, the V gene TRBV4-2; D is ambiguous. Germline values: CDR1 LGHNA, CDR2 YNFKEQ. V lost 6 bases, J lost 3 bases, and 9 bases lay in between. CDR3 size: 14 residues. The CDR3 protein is CASSILLGANVLTF. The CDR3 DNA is TGTGCCAGCAGTATCCTTCTTGGGGCCAACGTCCTGACTTTC.

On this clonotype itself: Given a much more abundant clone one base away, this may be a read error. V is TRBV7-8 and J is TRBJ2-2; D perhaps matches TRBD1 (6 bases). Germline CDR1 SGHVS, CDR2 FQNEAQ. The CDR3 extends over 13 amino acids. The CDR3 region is CATTPGRPGVLFF. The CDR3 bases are TGTGCCACCACTCCGGGACGCCCAGGGGTGCTGTTTTTT. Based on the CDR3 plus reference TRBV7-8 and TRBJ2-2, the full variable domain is GAGVSQSPRYKVAKRGQDVALRCDPISGHVSLFWYQQALGQGPEFLTYFQNEAQLDKSGLPSDRFFAERPEGSVSTLKIQRTQQEDSAVYLCATTPGRPGVLFFGEGSRLTVL.

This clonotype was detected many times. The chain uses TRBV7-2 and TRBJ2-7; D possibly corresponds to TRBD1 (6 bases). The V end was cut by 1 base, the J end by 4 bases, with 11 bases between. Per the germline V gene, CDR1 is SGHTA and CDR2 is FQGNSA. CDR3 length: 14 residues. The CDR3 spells CASSLGGTGYEQYV. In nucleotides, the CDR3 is TGTGCCAGCAGCTTAGGGGGTACAGGGTACGAGCAGTACGTC.

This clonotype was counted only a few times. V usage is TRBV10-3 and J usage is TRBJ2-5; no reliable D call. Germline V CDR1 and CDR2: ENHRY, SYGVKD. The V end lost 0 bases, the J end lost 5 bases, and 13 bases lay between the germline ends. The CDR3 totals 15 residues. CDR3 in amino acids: CAISESRARDETQYF. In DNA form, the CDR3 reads TGTGCCATCAGTGAGTCAAGGGCGCGCGATGAGACCCAGTACTTC.

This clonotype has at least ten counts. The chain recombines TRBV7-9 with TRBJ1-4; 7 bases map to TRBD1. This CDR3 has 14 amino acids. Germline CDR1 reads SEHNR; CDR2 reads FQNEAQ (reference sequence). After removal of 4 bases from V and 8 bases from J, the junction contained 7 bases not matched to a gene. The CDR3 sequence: CASSSQGEREKLFF. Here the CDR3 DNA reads TGTGCCAGCAGCTCCCAGGGGGAGCGCGAAAAACTGTTTTTT. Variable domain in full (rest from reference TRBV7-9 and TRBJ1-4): DTGVSQNPRHKITKRGQNVTFRCDPISEHNRLYWYRQTLGQGPEFLTYFQNEAQLEKSRLLSDRFSAERPKGSFSTLEIQRTEQGDSAMYLCASSSQGEREKLFFGSGTQLSVL.

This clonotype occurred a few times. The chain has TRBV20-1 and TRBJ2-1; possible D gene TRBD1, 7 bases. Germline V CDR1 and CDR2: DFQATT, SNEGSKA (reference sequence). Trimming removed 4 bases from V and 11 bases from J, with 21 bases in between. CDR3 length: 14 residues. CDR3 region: CSANRQGGGSKQFF. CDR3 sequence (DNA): TGCAGTGCTAACCGACAGGGAGGTGGCTCTAAGCAGTTCTTC.

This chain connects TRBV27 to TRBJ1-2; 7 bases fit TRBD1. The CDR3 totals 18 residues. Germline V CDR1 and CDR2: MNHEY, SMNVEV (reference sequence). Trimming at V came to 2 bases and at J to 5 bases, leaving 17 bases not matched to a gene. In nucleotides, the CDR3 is TGTGCCAGCAGTTTAATGGGCCCGACAGGGTCCTTTTTATATGGCTACACCTTC. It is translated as CASSLMGPTGSFLYGYTF.

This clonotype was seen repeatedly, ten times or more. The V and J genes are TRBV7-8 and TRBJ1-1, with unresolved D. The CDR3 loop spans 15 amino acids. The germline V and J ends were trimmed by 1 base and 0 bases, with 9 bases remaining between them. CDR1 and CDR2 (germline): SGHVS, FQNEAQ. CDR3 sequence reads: CASSLGGSLNTEAFF. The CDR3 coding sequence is TGTGCCAGCAGCTTAGGCGGCAGCCTGAACACTGAAGCTTTCTTT.

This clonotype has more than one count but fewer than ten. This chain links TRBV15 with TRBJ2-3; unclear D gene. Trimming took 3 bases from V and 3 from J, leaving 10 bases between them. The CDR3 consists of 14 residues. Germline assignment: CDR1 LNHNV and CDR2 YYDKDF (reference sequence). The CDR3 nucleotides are TGTGCCACCAGCAGTGTGGACCAGACAGATACGCAGTATTTT. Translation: CATSSVDQTDTQYF.

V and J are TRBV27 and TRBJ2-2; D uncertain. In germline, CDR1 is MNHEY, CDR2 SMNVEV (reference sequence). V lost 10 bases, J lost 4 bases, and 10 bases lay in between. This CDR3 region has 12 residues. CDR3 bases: TGTGCCACCTCAGGCGGCACCGGGGAGCTGTTTTTT. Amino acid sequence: CATSGGTGELFF.

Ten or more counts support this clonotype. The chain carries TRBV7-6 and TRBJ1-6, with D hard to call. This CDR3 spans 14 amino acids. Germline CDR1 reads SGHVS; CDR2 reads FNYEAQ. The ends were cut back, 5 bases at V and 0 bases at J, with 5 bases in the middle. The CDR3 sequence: CASSPSSYNSPLHF. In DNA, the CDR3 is TGTGCCAGCAGCCCCAGCTCCTATAATTCACCCCTCCACTTT.

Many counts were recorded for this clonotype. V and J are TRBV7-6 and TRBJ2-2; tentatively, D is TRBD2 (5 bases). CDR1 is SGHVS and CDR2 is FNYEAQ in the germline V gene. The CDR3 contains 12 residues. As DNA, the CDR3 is TGTGCGGGGAGCGGAAACACCGGGGAGCTGTTTTTT. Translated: CAGSGNTGELFF.

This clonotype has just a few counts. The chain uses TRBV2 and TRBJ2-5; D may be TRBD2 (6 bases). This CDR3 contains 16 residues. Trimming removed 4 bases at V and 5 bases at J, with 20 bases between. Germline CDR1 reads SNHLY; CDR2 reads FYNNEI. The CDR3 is CASSALAAGPGETQYF. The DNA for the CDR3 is TGTGCCAGCAGTGCACTAGCTGCGGGGCCAGGGGAGACCCAGTACTTC.

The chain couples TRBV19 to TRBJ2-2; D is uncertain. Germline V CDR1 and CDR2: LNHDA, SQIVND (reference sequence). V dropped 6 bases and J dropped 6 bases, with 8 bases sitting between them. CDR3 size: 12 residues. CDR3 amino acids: CASRVGSGELFF. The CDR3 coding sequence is TGTGCCAGTAGGGTGGGGTCCGGGGAGCTGTTTTTT.

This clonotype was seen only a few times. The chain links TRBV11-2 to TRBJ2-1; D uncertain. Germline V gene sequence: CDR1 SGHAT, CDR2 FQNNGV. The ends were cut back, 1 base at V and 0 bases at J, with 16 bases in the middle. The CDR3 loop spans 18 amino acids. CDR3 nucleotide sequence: TGTGCCAGCAGCTTAGTGTGGGAAAGGCCTAGCTCCTACAATGAGCAGTTCTTC. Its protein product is CASSLVWERPSSYNEQFF.

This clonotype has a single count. CDR3 region: CASNPGVYEQYF. The DNA for the CDR3 is TGTGCCAGCAATCCAGGGGTTTACGAGCAGTACTTC. This rearrangement joins TRBV12-3 or TRBV12-4 to TRBJ2-7; tentative D call: TRBD1 (6 bases). The V gene lost 7 bases and the J gene lost 4 bases, with 11 bases spanning the gap. The CDR3 has 12 residues.